The T cell receptor beta chain described here comes from a study of cytomegalovirus exposure and HLA in healthy donors (dated by TCRdb to about 2017). A note on the overall study: An earlier analysis of some 500 of the donors reported 250 to 350 Gb of sequence data and some 120 million unique TCR beta sequences from 150 million to 200 million T cells. Roughly 320 gigabases of sequencing data and 70 million to 100 million unique TCR sequences made up an early release that covered about 640 HLA-typed donors. Of the 300 to 500 genotyped donors, approximately 81% were placed in the genetic ancestry cluster associated with self-reported Caucasian donors. The study aimed to test whether cataloging public T cell receptors could reveal signatures of past pathogen exposure. The study used immunosequencing to profile the T cell repertoires of around 600 subjects and linked those repertoires to cytomegalovirus serostatus. Besides the first cohort of 550 to 750 subjects, a separate validation cohort made up of over 95 different subjects was used. To predict cytomegalovirus infection status, the study brought together high-throughput TCR immunosequencing, statistical association of individual TCRs with disease status, and machine learning. A later analysis re-examined previously published TCR beta repertoires from more than 550 donors and added high-resolution HLA genotyping to investigate patterns of TCR occurrence. Rather than drawing on any new phenotypic data, the later analysis identified candidate immune exposures from TCR beta sequences and the way those sequences occurred across donors. In an earlier analysis of around 540 of the donors, high-throughput TCR beta sequencing was used to judge whether each TCR beta V gene segment behaved as functional or pseudogenic. Donor age, sex, ethnicity and CMV serostatus were collected together with the repertoire data. A later genetic analysis took genome-wide SNP genotypes for about three fifths of the roughly 670 donors and used that subset as a discovery cohort. All discovery cohort repertoires had been generated on a single sequencing platform. HLA typing included class I and class II loci at four-digit resolution. Typing coverage varied by locus: roughly 620-630 donors for A, B, C, DRB1 and DQB1; 500 to 550 for DQA1; around 610 for DPA1; fewer than 480 for DPB1. Because of strong linkage in the cohort, 4 to 6 DR-DQ haplotypes were treated as single units for association and clustering. Among several hundred genotyped donors of the cohort, an average of roughly 230,000 unique TCR beta nucleotide sequences was sequenced per donor, of which about 19% were non-productive.

The cohort comprised some 700 healthy bone marrow donors. Cohort members were all nominally healthy when sampled, although unrecorded immune exposures were likely present. The donor tested CMV seropositive and was one of the 289 seropositive cohort members. A peripheral blood sample was collected from each donor, and TCR beta sequencing was performed on peripheral blood mononuclear cells. Genomic DNA extraction from the blood cell samples was performed with the Qiagen DNeasy Blood Extraction Kit. The study at large found these results: An earlier analysis of 587 of the donors showed that most TCR beta V segments appeared in productive rearrangements either about 90% or about 30% of the time, which broadly matched IMGT annotations. Compared with the approximately 720-donor mean, donors in an Asian-associated ancestry cluster had fewer N-insertions in productive TCRs, according to a later genetic analysis. Some IMGT-functional V segments, including TRBV6-2 and TRBV6-3, could not be told apart with the 87-base-pair reads, so those segments were excluded. Immune exposure information for the cohort was limited to CMV serostatus. A further reported finding was that TCR beta sequences accurately predicted the HLA-A and HLA-B alleles for most subjects in the first cohort. An association between a missense DCLRE1C variant and V-gene and J-gene trimming of TCR beta chains was found in a later genetic analysis and replicated in an independent cohort. Roughly uniform sequencing depth across donors was assumed in presence/absence analyses, although this assumption may not hold. Most CMV-associated TCR beta chains appeared to be HLA-restricted in a later analysis, and the HLA associations seemed to be driven largely by CMV exposure. The authors suggested that the approach could potentially be extended to other disease states and immunological phenotypes. A total of some 180 TCR beta chains were listed by the study as associated with cytomegalovirus. In vitro tests confirmed that a few of the cytomegalovirus-associated TCR beta chains recognize cytomegalovirus antigens. In a later analysis, several top co-occurrence clusters were reported to appear linked to parvovirus B19, influenza, CMV and Epstein-Barr virus. Only TCR beta chains were sequenced in this cohort, and the absence of alpha or paired-chain data limited detectable features. Across donors, most TCR sequences were observed very rarely, whereas some public TCRs were present in many individuals. Correlated functional status among segregating V segments might be attributable to linkage disequilibrium, but an unknown experimental factor could not be ruled out. A later analysis found that HLA-associated TCR beta chains were more clonally expanded and had lower generation probabilities than equally common non-associated chains. Cytomegalovirus status was reported to be diagnosed by the classifier with high specificity and sensitivity in both the original and validation cohorts. A cluster of highly shared sequence variants was judged likely to represent a technical artifact of the sequencing pipeline. Because counts were too low, more than 15 rarely observed V segments, including chromosome 9 orphons, were left out of the earlier analysis of about 500 of the donors. When HLA alleles, especially DR and DQ, strongly co-occurred, attributing TCR associations to individual alleles was difficult. A later analysis found that TCR association rates varied across HLA loci, with DRB1 alleles showing the most associated TCRs and HLA-C alleles the fewest. HLA typing was unavailable for some donors at each locus, so association tests used only the typed subset. At a false discovery rate of 0.05, a later analysis linked roughly 17,000 TCR beta sequences to specific HLA alleles.

Libraries were built with the immunoSEQ multiplex PCR assay. A mixture of 60 forward primers for TCR Vbeta segments and 13 reverse primers for TCR Jbeta segments was used in the multiplex PCR. A multiplex PCR assay on genomic DNA amplified the CDR3 region of rearranged TCR beta genes. The amplified TCR beta libraries were sequenced on the Illumina HiSeq System as 87-base-pair reads. The original methods were these. Across the 700 or so repertoires, a later analysis counted 80 million or so unique TCR beta chains, roughly 11 million of which were shared by at least two donors. A nearest-neighbor algorithm error-corrected the raw reads and collapsed the reads into unique sequences, merging closely related sequences to remove PCR and sequencing errors. To assign V, D and J gene segments, CDR3 sequences were aligned to IMGT reference sequences. For a sequence to be retained, a match of at least six nucleotides to both a V gene segment and a J gene segment was required. Rearrangements were called productive when the CDR3 lacked stop codons and stayed in frame with V and J; all others were non-productive. CDR3 was defined according to IMGT convention as the region running from the second conserved V-encoded cysteine to the conserved J-encoded phenylalanine. Sequences without an unambiguous match to a single V gene segment were excluded from the earlier analysis of several hundred of the donors. An earlier analysis of almost 600 of the donors classified V segments as functional when productive rearrangements were above 56.7% and as segregating when the standard deviation between donors was above 5%. A statistical classification framework was built to diagnose cytomegalovirus status from the catalog of TCR beta chain sequences. V and J gene assignment, in a later analysis, came from comparing TCR nucleotide sequences with IMGT/GENE-DB human TR gene sequences. The TCRdist pipeline was used in a later analysis to assign CDR3 sequences and most-parsimonious VDJ recombination scenarios. In a later analysis, every TCR beta chain was defined by the combination of its CDR3 amino acid sequence and its V-gene family, and reads without a unique V-gene family were dropped. As a way to deal with suspected cross-contamination and a sequencing artifact, a later analysis dropped roughly 600 nucleotide sequences that were highly shared and had low generation probability. For each public chain, a later analysis derived a clonal expansion index from normalized ranks of inferred template counts within each repertoire. In a later analysis, generation probabilities were computed using a VDJ recombination model fitted to out-of-frame rearrangements, and the results were checked against IGoR. A later analysis scored TCR-TCR, TCR-HLA and TCR-CMV co-occurrence with hypergeometric tests, applying a repertoire-size bias correction to TCR pairs. To estimate false discovery rates, a later analysis permuted the HLA or CMV assignments 20 times. In a later analysis, co-occurring TCRs were grouped using DBSCAN, and TCRdist sequence similarity was added for clustering within HLA-allele-positive subsets. Repertoires with fewer than 30,000 or more than 120,000 public chains, plus five repertoires with anomalous nucleotide sharing, were excluded from co-occurrence clustering. Held by TCRdb, this immuneACCESS table contains in-frame sequences only and omits some clones. Under half of the omission traces to an unresolved V gene where checked; the cause of the rest is unknown. That table supplies the V and J calls and clone size; D and trimming were determined from the DNA. The sample table holds roughly 100,000 clones, of which roughly four fifths were seen once. The ten largest clones take up more than 2.5% of the sample.

Comment on this clone: Its antigen specificity is not known. No much larger clone is present one base from it, and per-base qualities are unavailable.

From the germline V gene, CDR1 is SGHVS and CDR2 is FNYEAQ. There are 16 amino acids in the CDR3, from cysteine to phenylalanine inclusive. CDR3 DNA only is kept here, 48 bases in frame from base 1. V lost 1 base and J lost 6 bases, and the count of bases not matched to a germline gene is 8. Sequencing used PBMCs. This sequence was found in a male donor in good health and CMV-seropositive. This sequence uses TRBV7-6 and TRBJ2-1; 8 central bases correspond to TRBD2. The DNA is TGTGCCAGCAGCTTAGGGGGACTAGGTACCATCAATGAGCAGTTCTTC. Its translation is CASSLGGLGTINEQFF.